Listed here are 17 T cell receptor beta chains from one sample, sequenced in a study of cytomegalovirus exposure and HLA in healthy donors. It was with 60 Vbeta and 13 Jbeta primers that the PCR ran. Some clones are missing from TCRdb's copy, which holds only in-frame ones; the method was immunoSEQ multiplex PCR. The data hold some 150,000 clones, with approximately 82% observed a single time. The sequencing input was PBMCs. Receptors originate from a woman in her 40s in good health and CMV-seronegative.

The chain uses TRBV13 and TRBJ2-1; 8 bases are a match to TRBD2. Germline trimming cut 6 bases from V and 6 bases from J; bases unmatched to any gene: 10. The length of the CDR3 is 15 residues. Germline lookup yields CDR1 PRHDT and CDR2 FYEKMQ (reference sequence). The DNA for the CDR3 is TGTGCCAGCAGACCAAGACTAGCGTCTTTCAATGAGCAGTTCTTC. Protein sequence: CASRPRLASFNEQFF. The complete variable domain, with remaining parts taken from reference TRBV13 and TRBJ2-1, reads AAGVIQSPRHLIKEKRETATLKCYPIPRHDTVYWYQQGPGQDPQFLISFYEKMQSDKGSIPDRFSAQQFSDYHSELNMSSLELGDSALYFCASRPRLASFNEQFFGPGTRLTVL.

This chain uses TRBV5-1 with TRBJ2-7, with 12 bases aligning to TRBD2. This CDR3 is built from 18 residues. V shed 4 bases, J shed 3 bases, and the junction held 14 bases outside the gene matches. The germline gives CDR1 SGHRS, CDR2 YFSETQ. In nucleotides, the CDR3 is TGCGCCAGCAGCCCCACGAGACCTCGACTAGCGGGAGACTACGAGCAGTACTTC. This gives the protein CASSPTRPRLAGDYEQYF.

The CDR3, as DNA: TGTGCCAGCAGTTACTCCCACTCTGGGGCCAACGTCCTGACTTTC. Translating gives CASSYSHSGANVLTF. This sequence joins TRBV6-7 and TRBJ2-6; D is unresolved. TRBV6-7 belongs to the ORF category, with a function that is uncertain. The CDR3 is 15 residues long. Trimming cost V 0 bases and J 0 bases, with 3 bases left between them.

This chain uses TRBV5-1 with TRBJ2-3; 10 positions agree with TRBD2. The CDR3 loop spans 14 amino acids. V trimming: 7 bases; J trimming: 3 bases; junction bases outside the gene matches: 5. CDR1 is SGHRS and CDR2 is YFSETQ in the germline V gene. CDR3 DNA: TGCGCCAGCTTCACTAGCGGGAAGACAGATACGCAGTATTTT. Its protein product is CASFTSGKTDTQYF.

V and J are TRBV4-3 and TRBJ2-3; the match to TRBD2 covers 7 bases. Germline loops: CDR1 LGHNA, CDR2 YSLEER. Germline trimming cut 4 bases from V and 6 bases from J; bases unmatched to any gene: 13. CDR3 size: 16 residues. CDR3 sequence reads: CASSRSGTNPGDTQYF. CDR3 coding DNA: TGCGCCAGCAGCCGATCCGGGACTAATCCGGGGGATACGCAGTATTTT.

This clone is a singleton in its sample. V gene TRBV4-2 combines with J gene TRBJ2-1; TRBD2 might be the D (6 bases). The V gene's germline CDR1 is LGHNA and CDR2 YNFKEQ. V shed 6 bases and J shed 0 bases, with 12 bases lying between them. The CDR3 loop spans 15 amino acids. CDR3 amino acids: CASRFTGLSYNEQFF. The CDR3, as DNA: TGTGCCAGCAGGTTCACGGGACTCTCCTACAATGAGCAGTTCTTC.

This chain uses TRBV6-5 with TRBJ2-5; 9 positions match TRBD1. The J call is doubtful: the DNA matches TRBJ2-7 better. CDR3 length: 15 residues. CDR1 MNHEY and CDR2 SVGAGI come from the germline V gene. For the CDR3, the DNA is TGTGCCAGCAGTTTGGTCGGGACAGGGTCCTACGAGCAGTACTTC. This gives the protein CASSLVGTGSYEQYF.

This sequence joins TRBV6-5 and TRBJ2-3, with 7 nucleotides matching TRBD2. Germline loops: CDR1 MNHEY, CDR2 SVGAGI. The CDR3 is 13 residues long. In nucleotides, the CDR3 is TGTGGCACGACCAGGGAGGGGACAGATACGCAGTATTTT. This translates into CGTTREGTDTQYF.

The chain couples TRBV9 to TRBJ1-4; D unresolved. The V gene lost 4 bases and the J gene lost 3 bases, with 16 bases spanning the gap. The CDR3 loop spans 16 amino acids. Germline-derived CDR1 and CDR2 are SGDLS and YYNGEE. In DNA form, the CDR3 reads TGTGCCAGCAGCCCCTCGGCCGGTGGGCCTAATGAAAAACTGTTTTTT. As protein: CASSPSAGGPNEKLFF. The full variable domain, with the rest looked up from reference TRBV9 and TRBJ1-4, is DSGVTQTPKHLITATGQRVTLRCSPRSGDLSVYWYQQSLDQGLQFLIQYYNGEERAKGNILERFSAQQFPDLHSELNLSSLELGDSALYFCASSPSAGGPNEKLFFGSGTQLSVL.

For the CDR3, the DNA is TGTGCCAGCAGCACCCAGGGCACGGGAGAGACCCAGTACTTC. As protein: CASSTQGTGETQYF. The V gene is TRBV9, the J gene TRBJ2-5; TRBD1 is a possible D gene (5 bases). CDR3 length equals 14 residues. The V gene's germline CDR1 is SGDLS and CDR2 YYNGEE. V was pared by 4 bases and J by 4 bases, with 14 bases between.

This clone was detected a few times. The chain joins TRBV19 to TRBJ1-5; tentatively, D is TRBD1 (6 bases). The V end lost 5 bases, the J end lost 6 bases, and 17 bases lay between the germline ends. There are 15 residues in the CDR3. The germline CDR1 and CDR2 sequences are LNHDA and SQIVND (reference sequence). This chain's CDR3 is CASSFSGGVGQPQHF. CDR3 DNA sequence: TGTGCCAGTAGTTTCTCGGGGGGCGTCGGTCAGCCCCAGCATTTT.

V gene TRBV28 combines with J gene TRBJ2-3; 9 nucleotides align to TRBD1. This CDR3 has 15 amino acids. Germline V gives CDR1 MDHEN, CDR2 SYDVKM. Germline trimming cut 2 bases from V and 4 bases from J; bases unmatched to any gene: 4. The CDR3 loop is CASSLTGQGPDTQYF. The CDR3 DNA reads TGTGCCAGCAGTTTAACGGGACAGGGCCCAGATACGCAGTATTTT. Together with reference TRBV28 and TRBJ2-3, the CDR3 gives the full variable domain: DVKVTQSSRYLVKRTGEKVFLECVQDMDHENMFWYRQDPGLGLRLIYFSYDVKMKEKGDIPEGYSVSREKKERFSLILESASTNQTSMYLCASSLTGQGPDTQYFGPGTRLTVL.

V usage is TRBV28 and J usage is TRBJ1-4, with 7 bases matching TRBD1. V gave up 6 bases and J gave up 8 bases; unmatched junction bases: 12. Germline loops: CDR1 MDHEN, CDR2 SYDVKM. CDR3 length: 15 residues. The CDR3, as DNA: TGTGCCAGCAGCTTGAGTTCAGGGGGTGGGGAAAAACTGTTTTTT. It is translated as CASSLSSGGGEKLFF.

This clone was seen more than once but under ten times. The CDR3 is CASSLGGIGGNTIYF. CDR3 DNA: TGTGCCAGCAGTTTGGGGGGGATCGGAGGGAACACCATATATTTT. The V call is TRBV28, the J call TRBJ1-3; tentative D call: TRBD1 (5 bases). There are 15 residues in the CDR3. V lost 3 bases to trimming and J lost 7 bases, with 16 bases between them. The V gene's germline CDR1 is MDHEN and CDR2 SYDVKM.

The chain links TRBV10-3 to TRBJ1-2; 8 bases agree with TRBD1. V gave up 7 bases and J gave up 2 bases; unmatched junction bases: 3. Per the germline V gene, CDR1 is ENHRY and CDR2 is SYGVKD. CDR3 length: 13 residues. The DNA of the CDR3 is TGTGCCATCACCCGGACAGGGAACTATGGCTACACCTTC. Translation gives CAITRTGNYGYTF.

The chain combines TRBV27 with TRBJ2-1, with D maybe TRBD2 (7 bases). With 5 bases removed from V and 0 bases from J, the gap between germline ends came to 11 bases. The length of the CDR3 is 15 residues. The germline gives CDR1 MNHEY, CDR2 SMNVEV (reference sequence). The CDR3 protein is CASSLRGPSYNEQFF. The CDR3 region has the DNA TGTGCCAGCAGTCTGCGGGGGCCCTCCTACAATGAGCAGTTCTTC.

As regards this clone: Additional DNA sequences in this sample encode the identical CDR3. The chain couples TRBV27 to TRBJ1-1; D possibly corresponds to TRBD1 (5 bases). The germline V gene has CDR1 MNHEY and CDR2 SMNVEV (reference sequence). CDR3 size: 14 residues. Trimming pared 7 bases from V and 1 base from J, leaving 13 bases between. CDR3 coding DNA: TGTGCCAGCAATCGGCAGGGTCCGAACACTGAAGCTTTCTTT. This gives the protein CASNRQGPNTEAFF.